The following is a T cell receptor (beta chain) sequence with its context. The record originates from a study of cytomegalovirus exposure and HLA in healthy donors. The PCR was carried out with 60 Vbeta primers and 13 Jbeta primers. Sequencing was performed with immunoSEQ multiplex PCR; in TCRdb, only in-frame clones are kept and a portion is missing. This sample has under 150,000 clones, with roughly 73% found just once. The CDR3 covers 13 residues. CDR1 MNHEY and CDR2 SVGAGI come from the germline V gene. The V gene end was trimmed by 6 bases and the J gene end by 5 bases; junction bases not matched to a gene: 6.

The source is a human donor in good health. Sequencing input: PBMCs. This chain connects TRBV6-5 to TRBJ1-1; 7 nucleotides match TRBD1. CDR3 sequence: CASRGQGETEAFF. CDR3 DNA: TGTGCCAGCAGAGGGCAGGGGGAAACTGAAGCTTTCTTT.